This T cell receptor (beta chain) was observed in a study of technical replicates of blood from several donors (dated by TCRdb to 2016 to 2017). This clone appeared a single time. It lacks a known antigen. No quality values exist for individual bases; no much larger clone is one base distant. To prepare the library, the immunoSEQ multiplex PCR assay was applied. TCRdb mirrors the immuneACCESS table, restricted to in-frame sequences. Some clones are absent from its copies; in checked studies, under half trace to an unresolved V gene, and the reason for the others is unknown. This sample lists over 75,000 clones; nearly 98% were detected once. The ten top clones hold less than 0.2% of the sample. Reading from cysteine to phenylalanine, the CDR3 counts 15 amino acids. The entry retains the CDR3 DNA only, 45 bases that are in frame from base 1. The CDR1 and CDR2 encoded by the germline V gene (reference sequence) are LNHNV and YYDKDF. Trimming removed 7 bases from V and 1 base from J; the gene matches leave 5 bases unexplained.

The sequence was obtained from a human donor in good health. Specimen: T cells isolated from PBMCs. In this chain, TRBV15 is recombined with TRBJ2-2, and TRBD2 aligns with 8 junction nucleotides. The CDR3 is CATTVAGLNTGELFF. At the DNA level, the sequence is TGTGCCACCACGGTAGCGGGACTGAACACCGGGGAGCTGTTTTTT.